Included here is one TCR beta chain sequence, with context. Clones were sequenced by immunoSEQ multiplex PCR, and TCRdb holds only the in-frame ones, with some missing. The table lists about 660,000 clones, approximately 87% of them singletons. This specimen comes from a study of shared T cell receptors in the human thymus. The sample was also linked to a second study, of human thymus T cells. That source reports: Highly overlapping thymic repertoires among unrelated individuals were reported in related research.

The sequence was collected from a boy under three years old with a congenital heart defect. Source material: thymocytes.

CDR3 protein: CASSHSRDREHEQYF. CDR3 nucleotides: TGTGCCAGCAGCCATAGCCGGGACAGGGAACACGAGCAGTACTTC. The rearrangement uses TRBV5-4 and TRBJ2-7, with 9 bases lining up with TRBD1. The CDR3 runs 15 residues. V was pared by 4 bases and J by 5 bases, with 10 bases of the junction left unmatched. CDR1 SGHNT and CDR2 YYREEE come from the germline V gene (reference sequence). The full variable domain, its missing parts supplied by reference TRBV5-4 and TRBJ2-7, is ETGVTQSPTHLIKTRGQQVTLRCSSQSGHNTVSWYQQALGQGPQFIFQYYREEENGRGNFPPRFSGLQFPNYSSELNVNALELDDSALYLCASSHSRDREHEQYFGPGTRLTVT.